These T cell receptor beta chains were read from a single sample in a study of T cell clones after liver transplantation. Repertoires were generated with immunoSEQ multiplex PCR, while TCRdb's copy carries only in-frame clones and drops some. The repertoire holds under 55,000 clones, with roughly 84% as singletons. Sample: CD4+ T cells from blood, taken 24 months after liver transplant. The receptors come from a human patient who received a liver transplant. The graft donor may have contributed some T cells. Each CDR3 is given without its conserved first and last residue. The order of the fields is V gene, CDR3 protein.

V: TRBV6-1; CDR3: ASSPPGQGGYT
V: TRBV19; CDR3: AVQGGPGLGNYGYT
V: TRBV2; CDR3: ASSEVASTDTQY
V: TRBV21-1; CDR3: ASSTADRTYEQY
V: TRBV18; CDR3: ATLRGTSGTDEQF
V: TRBV5-1; CDR3: ASSSGLGLAGGPRQF
V: TRBV4-1; CDR3: ASSQVTGGRGTDTQY
V: TRBV5-4; CDR3: ASSFRTHTGELF
V: TRBV18; CDR3: ASSPGRGIQPQH
V: TRBV14; CDR3: ASSRSGVSYEQY
V: TRBV7-9; CDR3: ASSLLGTGGSGAF
V: TRBV29-1; CDR3: SVRGSENTGELF
V: TRBV7-8; CDR3: ASSSYRDSA
V: TRBV2; CDR3: ASKAPGANYGYT
V: TRBV2; CDR3: ASSLTPDRRNEQF
V: TRBV19; CDR3: ASSRGEYNEQF
V: TRBV28; CDR3: ASSLSGLAGSYEQY
V: TRBV15; CDR3: ATSRGTGSVAGELF
V: TRBV5-4; CDR3: ASSWDRGYGYT
V: TRBV10-1; CDR3: ASSESKRVVYNEQF
V: TRBV7-2; CDR3: ASSLVQHYGYT
V: TRBV12-5; CDR3: ASGFGQGTYEQY
V: TRBV23-1; CDR3: AKPSDQPQH